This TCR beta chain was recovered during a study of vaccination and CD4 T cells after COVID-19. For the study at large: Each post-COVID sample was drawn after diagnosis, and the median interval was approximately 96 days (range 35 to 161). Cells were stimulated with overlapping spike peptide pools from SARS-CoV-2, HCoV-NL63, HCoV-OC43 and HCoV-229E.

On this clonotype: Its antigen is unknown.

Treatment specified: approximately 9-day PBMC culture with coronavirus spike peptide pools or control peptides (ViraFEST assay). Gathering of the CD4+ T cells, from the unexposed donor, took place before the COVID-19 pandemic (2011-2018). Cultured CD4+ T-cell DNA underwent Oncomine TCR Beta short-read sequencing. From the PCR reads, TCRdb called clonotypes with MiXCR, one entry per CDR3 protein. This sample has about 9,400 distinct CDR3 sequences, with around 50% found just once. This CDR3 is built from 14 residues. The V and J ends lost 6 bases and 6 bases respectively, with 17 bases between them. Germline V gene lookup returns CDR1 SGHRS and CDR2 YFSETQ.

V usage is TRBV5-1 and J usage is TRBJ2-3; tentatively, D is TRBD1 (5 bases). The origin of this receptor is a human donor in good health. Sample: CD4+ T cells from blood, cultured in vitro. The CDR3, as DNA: TGCGCCAGCACCCTGGAAGGTGGGGCGGATACGCAGTATTTT. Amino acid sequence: CASTLEGGADTQYF.